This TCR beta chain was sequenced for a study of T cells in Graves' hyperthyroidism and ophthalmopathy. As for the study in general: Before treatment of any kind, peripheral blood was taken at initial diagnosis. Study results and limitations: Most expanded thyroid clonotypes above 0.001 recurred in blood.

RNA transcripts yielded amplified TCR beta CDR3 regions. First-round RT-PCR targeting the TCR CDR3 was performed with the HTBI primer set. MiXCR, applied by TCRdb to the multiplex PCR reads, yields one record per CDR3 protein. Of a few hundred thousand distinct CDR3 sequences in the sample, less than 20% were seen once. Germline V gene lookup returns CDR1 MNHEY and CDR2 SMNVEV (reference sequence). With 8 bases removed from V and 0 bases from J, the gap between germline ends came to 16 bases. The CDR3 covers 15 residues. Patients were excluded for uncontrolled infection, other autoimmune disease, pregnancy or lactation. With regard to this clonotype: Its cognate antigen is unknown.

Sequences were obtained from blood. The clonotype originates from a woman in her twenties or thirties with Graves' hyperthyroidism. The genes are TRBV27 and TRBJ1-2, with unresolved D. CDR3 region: CASAPGRLPNYGYTF. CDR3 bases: TGTGCCAGCGCCCCGGGGAGGCTCCCTAACTATGGCTACACCTTC.